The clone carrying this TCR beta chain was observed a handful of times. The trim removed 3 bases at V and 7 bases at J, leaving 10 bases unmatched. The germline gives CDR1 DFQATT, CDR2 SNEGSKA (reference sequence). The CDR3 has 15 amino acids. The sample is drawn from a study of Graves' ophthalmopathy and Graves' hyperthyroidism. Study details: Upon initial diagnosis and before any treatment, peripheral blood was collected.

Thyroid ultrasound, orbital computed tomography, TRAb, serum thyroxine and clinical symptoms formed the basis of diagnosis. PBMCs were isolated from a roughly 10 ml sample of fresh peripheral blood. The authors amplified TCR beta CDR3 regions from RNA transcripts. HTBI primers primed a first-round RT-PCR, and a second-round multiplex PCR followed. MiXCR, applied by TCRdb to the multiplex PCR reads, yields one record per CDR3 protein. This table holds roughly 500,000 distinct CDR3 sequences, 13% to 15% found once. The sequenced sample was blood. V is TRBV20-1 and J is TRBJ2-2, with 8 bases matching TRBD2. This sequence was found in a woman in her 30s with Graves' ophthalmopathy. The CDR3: CSASLPAGVLGELFF. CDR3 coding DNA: TGCAGTGCTAGCCTCCCAGCGGGAGTCCTCGGGGAGCTGTTTTTT.